This T cell receptor (beta chain) originates from a study of breast tumors, draining lymph nodes, adjacent tissues. Study conclusions and caveats: Findings are consistent with lymph node origin and intratumoral expansion of most tumor T cells. Tumor TCR diversity was below lymph nodes but above nontumor tissue. Luminal-like breast cancer showed significantly higher tumor–nontumor repertoire similarity than basal-like.

Points on this clonotype: Its target is unknown.

From the multiplex PCR reads, TCRdb called clonotypes with MiXCR, one entry per CDR3 protein. The table records approximately 19,000 distinct CDR3 sequences, approximately 51% of them present only once. There are 12 residues in the CDR3. Trimming stripped 1 base from V and 10 bases from J, with 7 bases between. Germline CDR1 is SEHNR and CDR2 is FQNEAQ (reference sequence). The sequence was obtained from a female donor with breast cancer. Some clones in this sample may be carry-over from other donors' samples. The sample was breast tumor tissue. The chain has TRBV7-9 and TRBJ1-4; no reliable D call. The CDR3 sequence is CASSLVNGKLFF. CDR3 in DNA: TGTGCCAGCAGCTTAGTAAACGGAAAACTGTTTTTT. Full variable domain (outside the CDR3, taken from reference TRBV7-9 and TRBJ1-4): DTGVSQNPRHKITKRGQNVTFRCDPISEHNRLYWYRQTLGQGPEFLTYFQNEAQLEKSRLLSDRFSAERPKGSFSTLEIQRTEQGDSAMYLCASSLVNGKLFFGSGTQLSVL.